This passage covers 15 T cell receptor beta chains from one sample sequenced in a study of T cell repertoires in ileal Crohn's disease. Some clones are missing from TCRdb's copy, which holds only in-frame ones; the method was immunoSEQ multiplex PCR. This table holds roughly 30,000 clones, around 80% found once. Input material: ileal tissue. Every receptor here comes from an adult with Crohn's disease.

A remark on this clone: This specimen includes other DNA sequences encoding the same CDR3. The rearrangement joins TRBV5-1 to TRBJ1-1; 7 bases are shared with TRBD1. V gave up 2 bases and J gave up 1 base; unmatched junction bases: 2. The CDR3 runs to 14 residues. Per germline, CDR1 SGHRS and CDR2 YFSETQ. The CDR3 DNA is TGCGCCAGCAGCTTAGGGACAGCGAACACTGAAGCTTTCTTT. Its translation is CASSLGTANTEAFF.

In DNA form, the CDR3 reads TGTGCCAGCAGCCTTGGACAGAACAACTATGGCTACACCTTC. Encoded protein: CASSLGQNNYGYTF. This chain links TRBV6-5 with TRBJ1-2; D might be TRBD1 (6 bases). V was cut by 6 bases and J by 2 bases, with 13 bases left in between. Germline-derived CDR1 and CDR2 are MNHEY and SVGAGI. CDR3 length equals 14 residues.

A few counts support this clone. The chain links TRBV5-1 to TRBJ2-1, with D unresolved. The CDR3 is 14 amino acids. Trimming pared 3 bases from V and 2 bases from J, leaving 9 bases between. The germline gives CDR1 SGHRS, CDR2 YFSETQ. This CDR3 reads CASSYSQTYNEQFF. The CDR3 region has the DNA TGCGCCAGCAGCTATAGCCAGACCTACAATGAGCAGTTCTTC.

The chain carries TRBV7-2 and TRBJ2-7; D is uncertain. This CDR3 contains 14 residues. The V end lost 1 base, the J end lost 3 bases, and 10 bases lay between the germline ends. Germline V gene data show CDR1 as SGHTA and CDR2 as FQGNSA. CDR3 amino acids: CASSLGVARYEQYF. For the CDR3, the DNA is TGTGCCAGCAGCTTAGGTGTGGCCCGCTACGAGCAGTACTTC.

The chain recombines TRBV13 with TRBJ2-7; D not resolved. The germline V gene encodes CDR1 PRHDT and CDR2 FYEKMQ (reference sequence). The CDR3 runs 14 residues. V was trimmed by 4 bases and J by 6 bases, leaving 16 bases between them. The CDR3 DNA sequence: TGTGCCAGCAGCTCCCCACATCTAGGAATCGAGCAGTACTTC. The encoded protein is CASSSPHLGIEQYF.

This chain uses TRBV9 with TRBJ1-2, with TRBD1 identical over 7 bases. With V trimmed by 1 base and J by 0 bases, 6 bases remained unmatched. Germline values: CDR1 SGDLS, CDR2 YYNGEE. This CDR3 contains 16 residues. For the CDR3, the DNA is TGTGCCAGCAGCGTAACACCGGGACAGCCTAACTATGGCTACACCTTC. This codes for CASSVTPGQPNYGYTF.

The V and J genes are TRBV2 and TRBJ2-3, with 12 bases lining up with TRBD1. Germline V lookup: CDR1 SNHLY, CDR2 FYNNEI. V lost 4 bases to trimming and J lost 4 bases; unmatched junction nucleotides: 3. The CDR3 is 15 residues long. The CDR3 sequence: CASSVGQGAPDTQYF. For the CDR3, the DNA is TGTGCCAGCAGTGTGGGACAGGGGGCTCCAGATACGCAGTATTTT.

This CDR3 reads CASSRHRDPNEKLFF. CDR3 nucleotides: TGTGCCAGCAGCCGGCATCGGGATCCTAATGAAAAACTGTTTTTT. The V gene is TRBV7-8, the J gene TRBJ1-4; D uncertain. This CDR3 has 15 amino acids. V shed 5 bases and J shed 3 bases, with 13 bases lying between them. Germline CDR1 reads SGHVS; CDR2 reads FQNEAQ.

V usage is TRBV9 and J usage is TRBJ2-3, with D possibly matching TRBD2 (6 bases). The CDR3 is 13 amino acids. Germline CDR1 SGDLS, CDR2 YYNGEE. V dropped 5 bases and J dropped 1 base, with 8 bases sitting between them. CDR3 nucleotides: TGTGCCAGCAGTAAGCGGGGCACAGATACGCAGTATTTT. Protein sequence: CASSKRGTDTQYF.

The chain carries TRBV5-1 and TRBJ2-5; TRBD2 agrees at 12 bases. The CDR3 length is 14 residues. J lost 5 bases, V lost 4 bases, and 3 bases had no gene match. Germline-derived CDR1 and CDR2 are SGHRS and YFSETQ. The CDR3 sequence: CASSQGTSGETQYF. The CDR3 DNA sequence: TGCGCCAGCAGCCAAGGGACTAGCGGGGAGACCCAGTACTTC. Variable domain in full (rest from reference TRBV5-1 and TRBJ2-5): KAGVTQTPRYLIKTRGQQVTLSCSPISGHRSVSWYQQTPGQGLQFLFEYFSETQRNKGNFPGRFSGRQFSNSRSEMNVSTLELGDSALYLCASSQGTSGETQYFGPGTRLLVL.

The J gene is TRBJ1-3, the V gene TRBV19; D remains ambiguous. The V and J ends lost 4 bases and 0 bases respectively, with 7 bases between them. Germline lookup yields CDR1 LNHDA and CDR2 SQIVND (reference sequence). The CDR3 is 14 residues long. The CDR3 sequence: CASSRLRSGNTIYF. As DNA, the CDR3 is TGTGCCAGTAGTAGACTACGCTCTGGAAACACCATATATTTT.

The sample holds a few counts of this clone. The rearrangement uses TRBV29-1 and TRBJ2-3, with 10 nucleotides matching TRBD2. With V trimmed by 7 bases and J by 4 bases, 2 bases remained unmatched. The CDR3 covers 12 residues. The germline CDR1 and CDR2 sequences are SQVTM and ANQGSEA. CDR3 in DNA: TGCAGCGCAGGGACTAGCGCAGATACGCAGTATTTT. It encodes CSAGTSADTQYF.

The V call is TRBV19, the J call TRBJ1-3; 8 positions match TRBD1. The CDR3 consists of 15 residues. The junction had 9 bases not matched to a gene; V was cut back by 6 bases and J by 5 bases. The germline gives CDR1 LNHDA, CDR2 SQIVND (reference sequence). The CDR3 sequence is CASSLDRESRNTIYF. CDR3 sequence (DNA): TGTGCCAGTAGCCTGGACAGGGAGAGCAGAAACACCATATATTTT.

This clone has a single count. The J gene is TRBJ1-6, the V gene TRBV30, with 8 bases fitting TRBD1. Trimming took 4 bases from V and 9 from J; bases not matched to a gene: 2. Germline assignment: CDR1 GTSNPN and CDR2 SVGIG (reference sequence). The CDR3 contains 12 residues. CDR3 coding DNA: TGTGCCTGGAATACAGGGGGTTCACCCCTCCACTTT. Residues: CAWNTGGSPLHF.

The table lists this clone with a few counts. The CDR3 DNA follows: TGTGCCTCTAAGGGACAGGGTAATGGCTACACCTTC. This encodes CASKGQGNGYTF. The chain couples TRBV27 to TRBJ1-2; 9 bases map to TRBD1. The CDR3 contains 12 residues. J lost 6 bases, V lost 11 bases, and 7 bases had no gene match. Germline V gene lookup returns CDR1 MNHEY and CDR2 SMNVEV (reference sequence).